The next 27 T cell receptor beta chains were all read from a single sample in a study of CD8+ T cells in alopecia areata. Sequencing used cDNA as its template, made by extracting RNA and reverse transcribing it. Profiling relied on immunoSEQ multiplex PCR, and the TCRdb table lists in-frame clones only, not all of them. The sample yields about 250,000 clones, under 80% seen once. The material sequenced was CD4+ T cells sorted from blood, taken at week 0. The receptors shown here come from a human donor with alopecia areata.

This clone was seen a few times. In DNA, the CDR3 is TGTGCCAGCAGCCCATTCCTAAACACTGAAGCTTTCTTT. This translates into CASSPFLNTEAFF. The chain combines TRBV14 with TRBJ1-1; no firm D call. The CDR3 is 13 amino acids. CDR1 SGHDN and CDR2 FVKESK come from the germline V gene. The V end was cut by 4 bases, the J end by 2 bases, with 8 bases between.

The rearrangement uses TRBV7-9 and TRBJ1-4, with unresolved D. The germline V and J ends were trimmed by 1 base and 8 bases, with 8 bases remaining between them. The germline V gene encodes CDR1 SEHNR and CDR2 FQNEAQ (reference sequence). This CDR3 is built from 13 residues. CDR3 in amino acids: CASSLVPLEKLFF. The CDR3 coding sequence is TGTGCCAGCAGCTTAGTGCCCTTGGAAAAACTGTTTTTT.

As concerns this clone: One end of the junction fails to match germline, which may point to a read error. The chain uses TRBV15 and TRBJ2-2; tentative D call: TRBD2 (5 bases). The germline gives CDR1 LNHNV, CDR2 YYDKDF (reference sequence). CDR3 size: 12 residues. For the CDR3, the DNA is TGTGCCACCAGCTCGGTGGACGGGGAGCCGTTTTTT. Residues: CATSSVDGEPFF.

This rearrangement joins TRBV15 to TRBJ2-2; D unclear. The CDR3 has 14 residues. Trimming removed 0 bases at V and 7 bases at J, with 9 bases between. Per the germline V gene, CDR1 is LNHNV and CDR2 is YYDKDF (reference sequence). The CDR3 region is CATSRDKGSGELFF. The DNA for the CDR3 is TGTGCCACCAGCAGAGATAAGGGAAGCGGGGAGCTGTTTTTT. Looking up the rest from reference TRBV15 and TRBJ2-2 gives the full variable domain: DAMVIQNPRYQVTQFGKPVTLSCSQTLNHNVMYWYQQKSSQAPKLLFHYYDKDFNNEADTPDNFQSRRPNTSFCFLDIRSPGLGDTAMYLCATSRDKGSGELFFGEGSRLTVL.

The chain is built from TRBV30 and TRBJ1-1; 9 positions agree with TRBD1. The CDR3 runs to 14 residues. Germline trimming cut 3 bases from V and 4 bases from J; bases unmatched to any gene: 6. Germline CDR1 is GTSNPN and CDR2 is SVGIG (reference sequence). The CDR3 DNA follows: TGTGCCTGGAGGCCCCGGGACAGGGTCACTGAAGCTTTCTTT. The encoded protein is CAWRPRDRVTEAFF.

V usage is TRBV25-1 and J usage is TRBJ1-5, with D unresolved. The CDR3 extends over 13 amino acids. CDR1 is MGHDK, CDR2 SYGVNS, per germline. The ends were cut back, 5 bases at V and 6 bases at J, with 11 bases in the middle. The CDR3 bases are TGTGCCAGCAGTTCGGGGTTCGGTCAGCCCCAGCATTTT. Its protein is CASSSGFGQPQHF.

This clone has only one observation. The chain combines TRBV6-5 with TRBJ2-3; D perhaps matches TRBD2 (6 bases). Between the trimmed V and J ends, which lost 2 bases and 1 base, there was a span of 10 bases. The CDR3 consists of 15 residues. In germline, CDR1 is MNHEY, CDR2 SVGAGI. The CDR3 coding sequence is TGTGCCAGCAGTTACGTGTTAGCGGGCACAGATACGCAGTATTTT. It codes for CASSYVLAGTDTQYF.

This chain uses TRBV6-5 with TRBJ1-1, with TRBD1 identical over 9 bases. J gave up 1 base and V 9 bases, and 3 bases lay outside the gene matches. The CDR3 has 13 amino acids. Germline loops: CDR1 MNHEY, CDR2 SVGAGI. The CDR3 DNA sequence: TGTGCCAGTGGACAGGGGACGAACACTGAAGCTTTCTTT. This gives the protein CASGQGTNTEAFF.

This clone has just a few counts. The V and J genes are TRBV7-9 and TRBJ1-2, with D unresolved. Germline loops: CDR1 SEHNR, CDR2 FQNEAQ (reference sequence). The V end lost 7 bases, the J end lost 4 bases, and 22 bases lay between the germline ends. This CDR3 spans 16 amino acids. The CDR3: CASTLNPFGLTYGYTF. CDR3 sequence (DNA): TGTGCCAGCACCCTTAACCCCTTCGGTTTGACCTATGGCTACACCTTC.

The chain has TRBV30 and TRBJ2-2; possible D gene TRBD2, 5 bases. Trimming took 4 bases from V and 6 from J, leaving 9 bases between them. This CDR3 spans 12 amino acids. The germline CDR1 and CDR2 sequences are GTSNPN and SVGIG (reference sequence). Here the CDR3 reads CAWTPGAGELFF. The CDR3 DNA reads as TGTGCCTGGACACCCGGGGCCGGGGAGCTGTTTTTT.

V usage is TRBV30 and J usage is TRBJ2-1; 10 nucleotides align to TRBD2. Germline values: CDR1 GTSNPN, CDR2 SVGIG (reference sequence). The CDR3 length is 15 residues. With V trimmed by 2 bases and J by 5 bases, 6 bases remained unmatched. The CDR3, as DNA: TGTGCCTGGAGTAGCGGGGGGGCCTACCACAATGAGCAGTTCTTC. It encodes CAWSSGGAYHNEQFF.

The chain recombines TRBV5-6 with TRBJ1-4; TRBD1 is a possible D gene (5 bases). This CDR3 comprises 15 residues. Per the germline V gene, CDR1 is SGHDT and CDR2 is YYEEEE. V dropped 5 bases and J dropped 0 bases, with 11 bases sitting between them. The CDR3 bases are TGTGCCAGCAGTTTTACAGGTGCAACTAATGAAAAACTGTTTTTT. This gives the protein CASSFTGATNEKLFF.

The chain is built from TRBV5-1 and TRBJ2-5; D gene uncertain. The germline V and J ends were trimmed by 0 bases and 5 bases, with 11 bases remaining between them. Germline CDR1 SGHRS, CDR2 YFSETQ. CDR3 size: 14 residues. Here the CDR3 reads CASSLVSPKETQYF. CDR3 coding DNA: TGCGCCAGCAGCTTGGTATCCCCCAAGGAGACCCAGTACTTC.

The V call is TRBV11-2, the J call TRBJ2-2; D might be TRBD1 (5 bases). Deletions cut 1 base from V and 7 bases from J, with 10 bases between. The CDR3 runs to 14 residues. Germline lookup yields CDR1 SGHAT and CDR2 FQNNGV. The CDR3 loop is CASSLGQINGELFF. CDR3 nucleotides: TGTGCCAGCAGCTTAGGACAGATCAACGGGGAGCTGTTTTTT. The full variable domain, its missing parts supplied by reference TRBV11-2 and TRBJ2-2, is EAGVAQSPRYKIIEKRQSVAFWCNPISGHATLYWYQQILGQGPKLLIQFQNNGVVDDSQLPKDRFSAERLKGVDSTLKIQPAKLEDSAVYLCASSLGQINGELFFGEGSRLTVL.

The chain couples TRBV2 to TRBJ1-2, with D maybe TRBD1 (6 bases). V shed 7 bases and J shed 1 base, with 10 bases lying between them. CDR1 is SNHLY and CDR2 is FYNNEI in the germline V gene. The CDR3 sequence is 13 residues long. CDR3: CASTTGFNYGYTF. The CDR3 DNA sequence: TGTGCCAGCACAACAGGGTTTAACTATGGCTACACCTTC.

This clone was seen only once. The chain links TRBV9 to TRBJ2-7, with 10 bases that match TRBD1. The germline V gene has CDR1 SGDLS and CDR2 YYNGEE. This CDR3 spans 13 amino acids. V trimming: 3 bases; J trimming: 6 bases; junction bases outside the gene matches: 3. The CDR3 region has the DNA TGTGCCAGCAGCGCGGGACAGGGGCTCGAGCAGTACTTC. Residues: CASSAGQGLEQYF. The entire variable domain, with the rest obtained from reference TRBV9 and TRBJ2-7, is as follows: DSGVTQTPKHLITATGQRVTLRCSPRSGDLSVYWYQQSLDQGLQFLIQYYNGEERAKGNILERFSAQQFPDLHSELNLSSLELGDSALYFCASSAGQGLEQYFGPGTRLTVT.

The CDR3 DNA is TGTGCCTGGAGTTCGGGACAGGGAGATGGCTACACCTTC. This codes for CAWSSGQGDGYTF. The V gene is TRBV30, the J gene TRBJ1-2; the match to TRBD1 covers 9 bases. The CDR3 length is 13 residues. Germline CDR1 GTSNPN, CDR2 SVGIG (reference sequence). The V gene end was trimmed by 2 bases and the J gene end by 6 bases; junction bases not matched to a gene: 4.

The CDR3, as DNA: TGCAGCGTGGCATTACAAAGGGCGGTACCCTACAATGAGCAGTTCTTC. Protein sequence: CSVALQRAVPYNEQFF. The genes are TRBV29-1 and TRBJ2-1; no clear D. Trimming shortened V by 6 bases and J by 2 bases, and 20 bases separated the two germline ends. This CDR3 is built from 16 residues. Germline CDR1 is SQVTM and CDR2 is ANQGSEA.

The chain carries TRBV2 and TRBJ2-5, with 10 bases matching TRBD2. Trimming removed 7 bases from V and 4 bases from J; junction bases left unmatched: 3. Germline-derived CDR1 and CDR2 are SNHLY and FYNNEI. This CDR3 is 13 amino acids long. The CDR3 protein is CASMASGGETQYF. CDR3 DNA: TGTGCCAGCATGGCTAGCGGGGGAGAGACCCAGTACTTC.

The chain has TRBV7-2 and TRBJ2-7, with D tentatively TRBD2 (5 bases). The germline gives CDR1 SGHTA, CDR2 FQGNSA. The length of the CDR3 is 13 residues. Trimming removed 5 bases from V and 4 bases from J, with 12 bases in between. The CDR3 nucleotides are TGTGCCAGCAGCCGAATGGAGCGGTACGAGCAGTACTTC. This codes for CASSRMERYEQYF.

The genes are TRBV27 and TRBJ2-3; the match to TRBD1 covers 8 bases. The CDR3 loop spans 14 amino acids. The germline gives CDR1 MNHEY, CDR2 SMNVEV (reference sequence). Trimming took 6 bases from V and 1 from J; bases not matched to a gene: 3. The CDR3 DNA sequence: TGTGCCAGCAGGACAGGGGTAGGCACAGATACGCAGTATTTT. Translating it yields CASRTGVGTDTQYF.

This rearrangement joins TRBV30 to TRBJ2-2; D not resolved. The V and J ends lost 2 bases and 6 bases respectively, with 10 bases between them. The CDR3 runs 13 residues. The germline gives CDR1 GTSNPN, CDR2 SVGIG (reference sequence). The CDR3 DNA sequence: TGTGCCTGGAGTCCCAGTCTAGCCGGGGAGCTGTTTTTT. Translating gives CAWSPSLAGELFF.

This rearrangement joins TRBV29-1 to TRBJ2-2, with 7 bases aligning to TRBD2. Germline-derived CDR1 and CDR2 are SQVTM and ANQGSEA. The length of the CDR3 is 11 residues. CDR3 amino acids: CSCGGTGELFF. CDR3 nucleotides: TGCAGTTGCGGGGGTACCGGGGAGCTGTTTTTT.

The rearrangement uses TRBV30 and TRBJ1-1; D might be TRBD1 (5 bases). Germline assignment: CDR1 GTSNPN and CDR2 SVGIG (reference sequence). The CDR3 totals 15 residues. V was shortened by 0 bases and J by 7 bases, with 18 bases between the two germline ends. The CDR3 sequence is CAWSVSGPSGSEAFF. Here the CDR3 DNA reads TGTGCCTGGAGTGTAAGTGGACCCTCAGGGAGTGAAGCTTTCTTT. The full variable domain, completed using reference TRBV30 and TRBJ1-1, is SQTIHQWPATLVQPVGSPLSLECTVEGTSNPNLYWYRQAAGRGLQLLFYSVGIGQISSEVPQNLSASRPQDRQFILSSKKLLLSDSGFYLCAWSVSGPSGSEAFFGQGTRLTVV.

This clone was observed a few times. The V call is TRBV30, the J call TRBJ1-5; D uncertain. CDR1 and CDR2 (germline): GTSNPN, SVGIG (reference sequence). The CDR3 covers 14 residues. V was trimmed by 2 bases and J by 5 bases, leaving 13 bases between them. This CDR3 reads CAWSLTGSDQPQHF. CDR3 coding DNA: TGTGCCTGGAGTCTAACGGGATCGGATCAGCCCCAGCATTTT. The full variable domain, with the rest looked up from reference TRBV30 and TRBJ1-5, is SQTIHQWPATLVQPVGSPLSLECTVEGTSNPNLYWYRQAAGRGLQLLFYSVGIGQISSEVPQNLSASRPQDRQFILSSKKLLLSDSGFYLCAWSLTGSDQPQHFGDGTRLSIL.

The J gene is TRBJ1-1, the V gene TRBV30; no firm D call. The V end was cut by 2 bases, the J end by 4 bases, with 11 bases between. Germline loops: CDR1 GTSNPN, CDR2 SVGIG (reference sequence). The CDR3 covers 13 residues. The CDR3 here is CAWSYPQGTEAFF. The CDR3 nucleotides read TGTGCCTGGAGTTACCCCCAAGGCACTGAAGCTTTCTTT.

The chain carries TRBV27 and TRBJ1-5; the D is unclear. Germline V gene lookup returns CDR1 MNHEY and CDR2 SMNVEV (reference sequence). Between the trimmed V and J ends, which lost 4 bases and 3 bases, there was a span of 4 bases. The CDR3 contains 12 residues. The CDR3 reads CASSSINQPQHF. Here the CDR3 DNA reads TGTGCCAGCAGTTCCATCAATCAGCCCCAGCATTTT.